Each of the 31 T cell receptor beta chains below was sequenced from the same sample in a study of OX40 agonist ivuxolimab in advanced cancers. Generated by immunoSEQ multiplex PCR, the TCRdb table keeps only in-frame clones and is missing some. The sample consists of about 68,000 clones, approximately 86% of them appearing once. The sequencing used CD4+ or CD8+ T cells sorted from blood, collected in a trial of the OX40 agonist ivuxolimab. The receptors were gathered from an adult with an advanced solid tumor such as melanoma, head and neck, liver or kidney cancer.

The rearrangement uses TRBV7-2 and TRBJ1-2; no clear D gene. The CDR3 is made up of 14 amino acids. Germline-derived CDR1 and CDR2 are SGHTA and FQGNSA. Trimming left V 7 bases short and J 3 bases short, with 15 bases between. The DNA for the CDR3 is TGTGCCAGCAAGCAAGGCCCCCAGGACTATGGCTACACCTTC. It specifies CASKQGPQDYGYTF.

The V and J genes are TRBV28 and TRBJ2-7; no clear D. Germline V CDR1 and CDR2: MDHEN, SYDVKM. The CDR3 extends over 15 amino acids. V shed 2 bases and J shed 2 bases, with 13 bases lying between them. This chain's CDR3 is CASSLGGAVTYEQYF. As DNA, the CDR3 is TGTGCCAGCAGTTTAGGCGGCGCCGTCACCTACGAGCAGTACTTC.

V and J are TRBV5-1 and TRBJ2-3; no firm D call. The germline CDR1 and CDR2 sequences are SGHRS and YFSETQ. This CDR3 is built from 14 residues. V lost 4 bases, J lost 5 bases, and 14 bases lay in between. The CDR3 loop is CASSATVGLDTQYF. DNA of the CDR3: TGCGCCAGCAGCGCCACCGTTGGGTTAGATACGCAGTATTTT.

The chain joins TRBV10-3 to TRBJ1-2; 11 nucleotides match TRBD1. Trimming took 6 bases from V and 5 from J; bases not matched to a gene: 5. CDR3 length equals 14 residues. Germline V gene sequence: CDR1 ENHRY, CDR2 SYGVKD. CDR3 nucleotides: TGTGCCATCAGCCTCGGGACAGGGGGATATGGCTACACCTTC. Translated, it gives CAISLGTGGYGYTF.

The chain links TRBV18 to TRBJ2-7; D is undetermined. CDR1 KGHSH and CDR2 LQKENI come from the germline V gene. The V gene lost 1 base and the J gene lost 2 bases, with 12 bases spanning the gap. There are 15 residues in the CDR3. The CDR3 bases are TGTGCCAGCTCACCACTCGCGGCTACCACCTACGAGCAGTACTTC. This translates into CASSPLAATTYEQYF.

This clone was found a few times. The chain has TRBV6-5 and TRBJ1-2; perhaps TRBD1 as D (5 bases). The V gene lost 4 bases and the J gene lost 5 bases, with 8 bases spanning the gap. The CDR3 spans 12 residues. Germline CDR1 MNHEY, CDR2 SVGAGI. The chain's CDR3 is CASSSQGYGYTF. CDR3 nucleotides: TGTGCCAGCAGTTCTCAGGGATATGGCTACACCTTC.

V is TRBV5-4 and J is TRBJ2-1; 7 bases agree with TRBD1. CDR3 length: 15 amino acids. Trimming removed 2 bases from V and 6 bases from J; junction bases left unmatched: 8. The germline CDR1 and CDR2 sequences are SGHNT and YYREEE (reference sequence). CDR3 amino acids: CASSFRQGYGNEQFF. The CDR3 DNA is TGTGCCAGCAGCTTTCGACAGGGTTACGGCAATGAGCAGTTCTTC.

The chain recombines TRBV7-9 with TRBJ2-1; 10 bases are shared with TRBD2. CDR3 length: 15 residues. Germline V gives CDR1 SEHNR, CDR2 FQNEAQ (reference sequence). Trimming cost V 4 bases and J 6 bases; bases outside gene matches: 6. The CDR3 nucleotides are TGTGCCAGCAGCTCGACTAGCGGGCCTCTCAATGAGCAGTTCTTC. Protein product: CASSSTSGPLNEQFF.

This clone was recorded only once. This CDR3 reads CASSLTGTGANVLTF. In DNA, the CDR3 is TGTGCCAGCAGTTTAACCGGGACTGGGGCCAACGTCCTGACTTTC. The rearrangement joins TRBV2 to TRBJ2-6; a weak D match, TRBD2 (5 bases). This CDR3 spans 15 amino acids. Germline values: CDR1 SNHLY, CDR2 FYNNEI. Trimming cost V 5 bases and J 2 bases, with 10 bases left between them.

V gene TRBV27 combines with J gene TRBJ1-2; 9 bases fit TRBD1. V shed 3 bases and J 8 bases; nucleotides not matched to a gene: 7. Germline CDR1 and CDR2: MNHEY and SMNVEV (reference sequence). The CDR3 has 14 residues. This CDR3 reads CASSFAGQGSGYTF. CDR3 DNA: TGTGCCAGCAGTTTCGCGGGACAGGGTAGCGGCTACACCTTC.

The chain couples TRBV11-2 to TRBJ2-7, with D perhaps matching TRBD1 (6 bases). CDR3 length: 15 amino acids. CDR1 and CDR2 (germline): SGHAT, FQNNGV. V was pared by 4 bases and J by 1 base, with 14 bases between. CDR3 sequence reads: CASSSGQLGSYEQYF. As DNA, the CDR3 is TGTGCCAGCAGCTCCGGACAGTTAGGATCCTACGAGCAGTACTTC.

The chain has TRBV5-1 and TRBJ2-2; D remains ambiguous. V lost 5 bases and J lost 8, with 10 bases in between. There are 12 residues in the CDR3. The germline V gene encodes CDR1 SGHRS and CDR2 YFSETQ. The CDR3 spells CASREEVGELFF. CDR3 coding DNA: TGCGCCAGCAGGGAAGAAGTGGGGGAGCTGTTTTTT.

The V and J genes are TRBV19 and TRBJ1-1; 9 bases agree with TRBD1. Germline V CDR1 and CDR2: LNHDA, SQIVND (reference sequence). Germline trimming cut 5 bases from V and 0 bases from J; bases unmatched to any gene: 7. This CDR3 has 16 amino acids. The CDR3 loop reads CASSAQDRGMNTEAFF. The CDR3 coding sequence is TGTGCCAGTAGTGCGCAGGACAGGGGTATGAACACTGAAGCTTTCTTT.

CDR3 protein: CASRSVGGASDTQYF. The DNA for the CDR3 is TGTGCCAGTAGAAGTGTCGGGGGGGCTTCAGATACGCAGTATTTT. The chain carries TRBV19 and TRBJ2-3, with 8 bases matching TRBD2. J lost 4 bases, V lost 6 bases, and 9 bases had no gene match. This CDR3 region has 15 residues. Germline V CDR1 and CDR2: LNHDA, SQIVND (reference sequence).

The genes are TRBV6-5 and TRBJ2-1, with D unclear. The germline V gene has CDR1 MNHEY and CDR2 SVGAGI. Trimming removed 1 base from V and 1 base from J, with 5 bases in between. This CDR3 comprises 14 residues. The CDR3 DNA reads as TGTGCCAGCAGTTACTGGAAGTCCTACAATGAGCAGTTCTTC. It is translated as CASSYWKSYNEQFF.

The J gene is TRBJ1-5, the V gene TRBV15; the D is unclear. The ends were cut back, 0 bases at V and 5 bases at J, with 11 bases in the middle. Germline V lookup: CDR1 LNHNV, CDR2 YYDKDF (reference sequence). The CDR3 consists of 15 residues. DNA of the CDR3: TGTGCCACCAGCAGAGAGGCCGAGCGCTATCAGCCCCAGCATTTT. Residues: CATSREAERYQPQHF.

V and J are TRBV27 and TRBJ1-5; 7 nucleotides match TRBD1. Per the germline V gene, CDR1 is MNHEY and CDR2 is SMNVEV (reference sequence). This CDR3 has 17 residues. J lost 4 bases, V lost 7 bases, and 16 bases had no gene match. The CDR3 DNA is TGTGCCAGCATGCCGTGGCCCGGAAACAGGGGAAATCAGCCCCAGCATTTT. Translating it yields CASMPWPGNRGNQPQHF.

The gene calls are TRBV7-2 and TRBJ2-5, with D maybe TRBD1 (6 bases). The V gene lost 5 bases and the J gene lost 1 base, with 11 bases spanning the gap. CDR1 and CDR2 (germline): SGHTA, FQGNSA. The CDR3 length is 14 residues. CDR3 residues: CASSPLDSQETQYF. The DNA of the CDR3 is TGTGCCAGCAGCCCCTTGGACAGCCAAGAGACCCAGTACTTC. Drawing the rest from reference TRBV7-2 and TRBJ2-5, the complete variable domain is GAGVSQSPSNKVTEKGKDVELRCDPISGHTALYWYRQSLGQGLEFLIYFQGNSAPDKSGLPSDRFSAERTGGSVSTLTIQRTQQEDSAVYLCASSPLDSQETQYFGPGTRLLVL.

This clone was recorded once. In DNA form, the CDR3 reads TGTGCCAGCAGTGAGGGACAGGGGATAACTGAAGCTTTCTTT. Its protein product is CASSEGQGITEAFF. The chain combines TRBV2 with TRBJ1-1; TRBD1 matches at 10 bases. Germline CDR1 is SNHLY and CDR2 is FYNNEI. Losses at the gene ends were 3 bases for V and 5 bases for J; bases not matched to a gene: 3. The CDR3 has 14 residues.

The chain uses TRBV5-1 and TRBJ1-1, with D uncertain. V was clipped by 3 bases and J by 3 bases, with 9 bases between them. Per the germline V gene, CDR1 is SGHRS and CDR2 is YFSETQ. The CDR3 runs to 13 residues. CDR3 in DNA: TGCGCCAGCAGCTCAAATGGGGACACTGAAGCTTTCTTT. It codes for CASSSNGDTEAFF.

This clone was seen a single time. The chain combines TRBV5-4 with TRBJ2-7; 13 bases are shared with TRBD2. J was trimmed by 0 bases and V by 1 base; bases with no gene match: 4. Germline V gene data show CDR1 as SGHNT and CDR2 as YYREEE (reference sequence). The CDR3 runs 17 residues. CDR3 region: CASSLSLAGGSSYEQYF. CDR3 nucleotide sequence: TGTGCCAGCAGCTTGTCACTAGCGGGGGGGAGCTCCTACGAGCAGTACTTC.

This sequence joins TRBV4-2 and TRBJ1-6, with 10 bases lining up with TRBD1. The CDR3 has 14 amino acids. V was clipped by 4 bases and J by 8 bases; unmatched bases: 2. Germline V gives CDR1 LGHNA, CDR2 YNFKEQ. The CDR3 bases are TGTGCCAGCAGCCGGGGGACAGGGGATTCACCCCTCCACTTT. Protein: CASSRGTGDSPLHF.

The CDR3 DNA sequence: TGTGCCAGCAGCCTAGGACAGAACACCGGGGAGCTGTTTTTT. Protein sequence: CASSLGQNTGELFF. The chain recombines TRBV6-6 with TRBJ2-2, with a possible D match to TRBD1 (5 bases). V was pared by 6 bases and J by 1 base, with 9 bases between. This CDR3 has 14 residues. Per the germline V gene, CDR1 is MNHNY and CDR2 is SVGAGI (reference sequence).

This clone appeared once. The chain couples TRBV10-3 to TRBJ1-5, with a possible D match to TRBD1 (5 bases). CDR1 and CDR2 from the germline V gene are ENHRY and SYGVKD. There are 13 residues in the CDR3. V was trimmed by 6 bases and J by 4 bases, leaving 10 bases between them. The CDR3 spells CAIRGDGNQPQHF. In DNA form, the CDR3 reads TGTGCCATCAGAGGGGACGGTAATCAGCCCCAGCATTTT.

The DNA of the CDR3 is TGCGCCAGCAGCCAACCGGGACTAGATTTCCATGAGCAGTTCTTC. Translated, it gives CASSQPGLDFHEQFF. The chain employs TRBV4-3 and TRBJ2-1, with 8 bases fitting TRBD2. Germline CDR1 reads LGHNA; CDR2 reads YSLEER. Trimming at V came to 2 bases and at J to 8 bases, leaving 8 bases not matched to a gene. There are 15 residues in the CDR3.

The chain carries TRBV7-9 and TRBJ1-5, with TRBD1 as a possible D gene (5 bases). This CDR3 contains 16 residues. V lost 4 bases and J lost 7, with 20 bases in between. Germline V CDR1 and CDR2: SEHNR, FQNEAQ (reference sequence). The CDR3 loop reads CASSSPGWGENQPQHF. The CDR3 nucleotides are TGTGCCAGCAGCTCTCCCGGTTGGGGGGAAAACCAGCCCCAGCATTTT.

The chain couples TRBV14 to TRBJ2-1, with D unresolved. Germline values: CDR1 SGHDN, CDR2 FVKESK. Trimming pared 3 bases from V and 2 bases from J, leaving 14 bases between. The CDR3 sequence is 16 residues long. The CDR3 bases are TGTGCCAGCAGCCACATCCCCCGAGGACCCTACAATGAGCAGTTCTTC. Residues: CASSHIPRGPYNEQFF. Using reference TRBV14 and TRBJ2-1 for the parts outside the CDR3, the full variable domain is EAGVTQFPSHSVIEKGQTVTLRCDPISGHDNLYWYRRVMGKEIKFLLHFVKESKQDESGMPNNRFLAERTGGTYSTLKVQPAELEDSGVYFCASSHIPRGPYNEQFFGPGTRLTVL.

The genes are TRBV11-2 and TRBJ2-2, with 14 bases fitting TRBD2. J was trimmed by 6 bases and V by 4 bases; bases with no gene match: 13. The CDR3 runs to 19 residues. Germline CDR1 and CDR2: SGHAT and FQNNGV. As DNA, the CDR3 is TGTGCCAGCAGCTCCCTCGGACTAGCGGGAGGATCGGTCCCCGGGGAGCTGTTTTTT. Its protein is CASSSLGLAGGSVPGELFF.

The CDR3 protein is CASSSGPTGEQYF. In nucleotides, the CDR3 is TGTGCCAGCAGCTCCGGTCCTACGGGCGAGCAGTACTTC. This chain joins TRBV7-6 and TRBJ2-7; D is unclear. Germline-derived CDR1 and CDR2 are SGHVS and FNYEAQ. The germline V and J ends were trimmed by 4 bases and 6 bases, with 13 bases remaining between them. The CDR3 spans 13 residues.

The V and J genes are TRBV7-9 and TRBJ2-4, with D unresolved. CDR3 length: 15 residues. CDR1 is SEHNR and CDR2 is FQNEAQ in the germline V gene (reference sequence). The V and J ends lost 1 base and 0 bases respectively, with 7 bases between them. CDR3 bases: TGTGCCAGCAGCTTAGGTGTCTTAGCCAAAAACATTCAGTACTTC. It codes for CASSLGVLAKNIQYF.

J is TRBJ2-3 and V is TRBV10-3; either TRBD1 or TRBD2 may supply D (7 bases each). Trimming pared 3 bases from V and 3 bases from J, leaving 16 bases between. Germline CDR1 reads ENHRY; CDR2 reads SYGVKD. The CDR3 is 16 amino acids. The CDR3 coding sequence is TGTGCCATCAGTGACCGACAGGGCGGGGGAACAGATACGCAGTATTTT. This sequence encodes CAISDRQGGGTDTQYF.